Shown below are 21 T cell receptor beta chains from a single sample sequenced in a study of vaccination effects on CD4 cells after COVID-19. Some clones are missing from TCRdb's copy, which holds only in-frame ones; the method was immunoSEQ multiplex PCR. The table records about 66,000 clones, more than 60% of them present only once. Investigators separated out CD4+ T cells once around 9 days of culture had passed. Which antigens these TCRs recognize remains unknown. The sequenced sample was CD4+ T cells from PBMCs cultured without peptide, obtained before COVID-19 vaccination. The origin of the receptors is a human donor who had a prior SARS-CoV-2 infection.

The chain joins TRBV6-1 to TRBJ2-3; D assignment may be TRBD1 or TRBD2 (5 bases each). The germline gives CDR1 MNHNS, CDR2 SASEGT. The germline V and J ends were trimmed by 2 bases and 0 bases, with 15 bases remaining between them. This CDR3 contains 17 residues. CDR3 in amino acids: CASSEFLRDPSTDTQYF. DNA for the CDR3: TGTGCCAGCAGTGAATTTCTAAGGGACCCTAGCACAGATACGCAGTATTTT.

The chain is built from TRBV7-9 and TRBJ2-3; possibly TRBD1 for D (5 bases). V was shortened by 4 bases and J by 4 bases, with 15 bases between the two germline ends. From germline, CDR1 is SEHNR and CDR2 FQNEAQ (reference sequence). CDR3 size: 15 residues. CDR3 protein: CASSSPRLTADTQYF. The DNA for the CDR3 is TGTGCCAGCAGCTCGCCCCGGCTGACAGCAGATACGCAGTATTTT.

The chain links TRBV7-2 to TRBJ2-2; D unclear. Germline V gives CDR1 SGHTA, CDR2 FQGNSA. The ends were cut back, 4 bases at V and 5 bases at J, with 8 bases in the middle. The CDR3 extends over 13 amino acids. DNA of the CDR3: TGTGCCAGCAGCTCCGACTGGACCGGGGAGCTGTTTTTT. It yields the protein CASSSDWTGELFF.

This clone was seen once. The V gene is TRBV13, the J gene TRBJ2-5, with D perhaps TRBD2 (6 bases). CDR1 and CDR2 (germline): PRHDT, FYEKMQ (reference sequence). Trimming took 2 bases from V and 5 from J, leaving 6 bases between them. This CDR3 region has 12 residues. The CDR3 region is CASSLSGETQYF. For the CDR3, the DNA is TGTGCCAGCAGCTTAAGCGGGGAGACCCAGTACTTC.

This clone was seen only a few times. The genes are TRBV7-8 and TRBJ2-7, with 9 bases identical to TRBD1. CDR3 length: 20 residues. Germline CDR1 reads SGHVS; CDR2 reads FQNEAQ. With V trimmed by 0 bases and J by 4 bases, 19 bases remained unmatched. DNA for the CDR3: TGTGCCAGCAGCTTAGCGCGTTTGGGACAGGGTAGGTCGATAGCTTACGAGCAGTACTTC. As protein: CASSLARLGQGRSIAYEQYF.

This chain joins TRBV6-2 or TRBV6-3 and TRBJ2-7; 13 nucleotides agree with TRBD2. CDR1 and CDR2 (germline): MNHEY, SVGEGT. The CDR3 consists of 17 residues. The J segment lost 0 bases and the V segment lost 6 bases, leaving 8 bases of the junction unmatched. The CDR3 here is CASSPGTSGIRSYEQYF. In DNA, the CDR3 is TGTGCCAGCAGCCCCGGGACTAGCGGGATCCGCTCCTACGAGCAGTACTTC.

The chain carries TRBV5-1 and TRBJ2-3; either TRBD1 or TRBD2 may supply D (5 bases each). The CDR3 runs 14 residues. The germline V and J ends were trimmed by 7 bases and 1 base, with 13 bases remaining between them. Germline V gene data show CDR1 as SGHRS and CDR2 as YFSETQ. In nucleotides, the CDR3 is TGCGCCAGCTCCTTAAGGGGAGGCACAGATACGCAGTATTTT. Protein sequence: CASSLRGGTDTQYF.

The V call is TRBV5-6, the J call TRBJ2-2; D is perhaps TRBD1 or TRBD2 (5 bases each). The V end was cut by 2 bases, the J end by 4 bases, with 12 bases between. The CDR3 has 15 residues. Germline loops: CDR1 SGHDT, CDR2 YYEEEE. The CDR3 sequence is CASSLRGVGTGELFF. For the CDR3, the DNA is TGTGCCAGCAGCTTAAGAGGGGTCGGCACCGGGGAGCTGTTTTTT.

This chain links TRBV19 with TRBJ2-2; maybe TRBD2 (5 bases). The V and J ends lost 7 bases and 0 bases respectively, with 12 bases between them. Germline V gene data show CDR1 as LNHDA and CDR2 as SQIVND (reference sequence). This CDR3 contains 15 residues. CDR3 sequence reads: CASTGAGTNTGELFF. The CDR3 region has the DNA TGTGCCAGTACGGGCGCGGGTACGAACACCGGGGAGCTGTTTTTT.

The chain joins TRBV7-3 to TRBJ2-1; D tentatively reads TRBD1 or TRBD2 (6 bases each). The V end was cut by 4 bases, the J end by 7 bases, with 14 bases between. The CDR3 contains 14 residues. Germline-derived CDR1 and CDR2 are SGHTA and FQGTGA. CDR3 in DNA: TGTGCCAGCAGCTCCGGGGGCGCGGGGAATGAGCAGTTCTTC. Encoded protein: CASSSGGAGNEQFF.

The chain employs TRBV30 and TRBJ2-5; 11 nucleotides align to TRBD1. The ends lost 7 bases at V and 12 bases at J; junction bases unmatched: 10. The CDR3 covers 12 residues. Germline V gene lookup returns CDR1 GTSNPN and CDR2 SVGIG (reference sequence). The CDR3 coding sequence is TGTGCCTCGCCAAGGGACAGGGGGGGAAAGTACTTC. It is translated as CASPRDRGGKYF.

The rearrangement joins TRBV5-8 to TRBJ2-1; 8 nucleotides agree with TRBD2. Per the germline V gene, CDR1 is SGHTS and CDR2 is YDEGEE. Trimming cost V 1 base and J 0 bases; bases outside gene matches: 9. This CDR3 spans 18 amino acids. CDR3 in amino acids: CASSLLPRGASSYNEQFF. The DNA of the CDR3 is TGTGCCAGCAGCTTGCTCCCGCGGGGGGCGAGCTCCTACAATGAGCAGTTCTTC.

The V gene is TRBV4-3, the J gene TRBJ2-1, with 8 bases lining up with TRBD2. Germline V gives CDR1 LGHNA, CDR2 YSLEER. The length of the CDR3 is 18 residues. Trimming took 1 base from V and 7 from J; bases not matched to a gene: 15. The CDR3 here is CASSQVLAGGTHTNEQFF. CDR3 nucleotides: TGCGCCAGCAGCCAAGTGTTGGCGGGAGGAACCCATACGAATGAGCAGTTCTTC.

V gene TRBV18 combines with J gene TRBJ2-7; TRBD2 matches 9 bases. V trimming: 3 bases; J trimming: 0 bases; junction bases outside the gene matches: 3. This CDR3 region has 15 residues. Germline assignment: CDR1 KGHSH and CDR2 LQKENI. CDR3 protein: CASSPPSGASYEQYF. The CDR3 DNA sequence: TGTGCCAGCTCACCGCCTAGCGGGGCCTCCTACGAGCAGTACTTC.

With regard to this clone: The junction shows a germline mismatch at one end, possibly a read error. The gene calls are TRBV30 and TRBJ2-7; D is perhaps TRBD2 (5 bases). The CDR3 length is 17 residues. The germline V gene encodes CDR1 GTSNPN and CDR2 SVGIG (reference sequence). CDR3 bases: TGTGCCTGGAGTGCCCCCCCGAGGGCTTTCCAGACCTATGAGCAGTACTTC. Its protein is CAWSAPPRAFQTYEQYF.

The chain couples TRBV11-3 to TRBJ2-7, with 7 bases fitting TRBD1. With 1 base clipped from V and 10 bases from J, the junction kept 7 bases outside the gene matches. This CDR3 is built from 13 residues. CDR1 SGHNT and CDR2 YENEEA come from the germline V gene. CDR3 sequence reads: CASSLGARDRQYF. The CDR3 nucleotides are TGTGCCAGCAGCTTAGGGGCCCGGGACAGACAGTACTTC.

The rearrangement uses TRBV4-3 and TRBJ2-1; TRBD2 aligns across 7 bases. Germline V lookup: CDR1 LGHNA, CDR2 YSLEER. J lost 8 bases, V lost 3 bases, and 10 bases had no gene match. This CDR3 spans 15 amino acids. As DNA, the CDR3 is TGCGCCAGCAGCCAGGCGGGGGTGAGGGGCCATGAGCAGTTCTTC. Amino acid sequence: CASSQAGVRGHEQFF.

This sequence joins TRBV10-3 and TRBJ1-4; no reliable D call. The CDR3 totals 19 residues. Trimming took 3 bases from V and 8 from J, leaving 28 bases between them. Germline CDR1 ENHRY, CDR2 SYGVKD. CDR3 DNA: TGTGCCATCAGTGAAGGGCCCTCTCGCCCCCTTCAGAAGGGAGAAAAACTGTTTTTT. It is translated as CAISEGPSRPLQKGEKLFF.

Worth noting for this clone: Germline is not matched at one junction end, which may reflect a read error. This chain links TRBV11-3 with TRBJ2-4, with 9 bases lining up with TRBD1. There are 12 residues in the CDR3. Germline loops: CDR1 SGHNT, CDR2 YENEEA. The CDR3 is CASSRRGQGSVF. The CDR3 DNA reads TGTGCCAGCAGCCGGAGGGGACAGGGTTCCGTCTTC.

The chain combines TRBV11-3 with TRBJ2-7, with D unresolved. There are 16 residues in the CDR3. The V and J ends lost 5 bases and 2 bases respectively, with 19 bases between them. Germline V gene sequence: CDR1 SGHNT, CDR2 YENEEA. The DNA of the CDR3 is TGTGCCAGCAGCCCCCGCTTGGGTATTGGGACCTACGAGCAGTACTTC. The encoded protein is CASSPRLGIGTYEQYF.

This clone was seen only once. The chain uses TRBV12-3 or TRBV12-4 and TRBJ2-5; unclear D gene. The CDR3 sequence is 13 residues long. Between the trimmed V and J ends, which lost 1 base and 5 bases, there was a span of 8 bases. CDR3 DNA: TGTGCCAGCAGTTTAGGAGGCTGGGAGACCCAGTACTTC. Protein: CASSLGGWETQYF.